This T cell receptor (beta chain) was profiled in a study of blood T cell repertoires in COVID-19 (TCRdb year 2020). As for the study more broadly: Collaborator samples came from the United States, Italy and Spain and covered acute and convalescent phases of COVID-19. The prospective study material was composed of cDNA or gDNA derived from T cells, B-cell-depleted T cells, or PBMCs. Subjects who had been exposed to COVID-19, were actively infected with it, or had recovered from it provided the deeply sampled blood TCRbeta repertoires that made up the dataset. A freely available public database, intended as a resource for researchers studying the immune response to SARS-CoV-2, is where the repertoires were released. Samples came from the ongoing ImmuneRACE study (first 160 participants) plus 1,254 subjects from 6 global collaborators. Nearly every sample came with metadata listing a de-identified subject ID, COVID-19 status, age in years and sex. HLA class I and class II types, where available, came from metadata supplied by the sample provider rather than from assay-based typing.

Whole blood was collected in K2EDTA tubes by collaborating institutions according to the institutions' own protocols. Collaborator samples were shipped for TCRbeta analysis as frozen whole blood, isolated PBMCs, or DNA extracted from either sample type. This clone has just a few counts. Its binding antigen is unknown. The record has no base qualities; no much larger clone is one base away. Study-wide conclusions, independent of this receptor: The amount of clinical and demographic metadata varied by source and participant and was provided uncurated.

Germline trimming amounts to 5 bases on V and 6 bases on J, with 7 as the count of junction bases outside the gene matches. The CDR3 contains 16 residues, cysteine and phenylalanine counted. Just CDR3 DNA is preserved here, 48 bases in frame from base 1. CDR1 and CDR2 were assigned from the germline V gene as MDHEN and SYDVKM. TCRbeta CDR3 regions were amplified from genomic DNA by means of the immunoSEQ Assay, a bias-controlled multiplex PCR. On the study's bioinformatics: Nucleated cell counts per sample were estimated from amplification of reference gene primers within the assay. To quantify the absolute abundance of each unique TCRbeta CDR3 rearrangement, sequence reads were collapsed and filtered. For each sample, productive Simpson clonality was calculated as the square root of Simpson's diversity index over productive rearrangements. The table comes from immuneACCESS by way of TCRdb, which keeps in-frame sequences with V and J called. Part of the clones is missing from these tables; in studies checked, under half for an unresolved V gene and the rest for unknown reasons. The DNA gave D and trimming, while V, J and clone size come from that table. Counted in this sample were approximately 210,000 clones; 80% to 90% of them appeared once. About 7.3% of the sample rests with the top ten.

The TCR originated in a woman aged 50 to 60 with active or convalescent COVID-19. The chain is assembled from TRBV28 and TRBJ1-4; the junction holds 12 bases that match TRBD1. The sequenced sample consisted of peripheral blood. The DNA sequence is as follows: TGTGCCAGCAGTGCCGGGACAGGGGGCCCTTATGAAAAACTGTTTTTT. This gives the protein CASSAGTGGPYEKLFF.